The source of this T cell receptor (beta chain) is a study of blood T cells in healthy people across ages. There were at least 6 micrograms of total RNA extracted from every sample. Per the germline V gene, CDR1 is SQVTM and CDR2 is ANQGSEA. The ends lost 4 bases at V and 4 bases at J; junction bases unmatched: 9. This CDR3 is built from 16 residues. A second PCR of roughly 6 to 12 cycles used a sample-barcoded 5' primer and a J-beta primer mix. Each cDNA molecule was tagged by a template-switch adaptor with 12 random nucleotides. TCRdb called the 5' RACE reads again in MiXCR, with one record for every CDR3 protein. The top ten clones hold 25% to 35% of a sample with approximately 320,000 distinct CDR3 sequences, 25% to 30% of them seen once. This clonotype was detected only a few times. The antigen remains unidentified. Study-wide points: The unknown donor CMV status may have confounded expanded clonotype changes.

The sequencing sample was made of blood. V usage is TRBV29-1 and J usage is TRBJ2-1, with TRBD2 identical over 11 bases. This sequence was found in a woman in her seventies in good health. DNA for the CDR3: TGCAGCGTTGTCCCCCTGACTAGCGGGAAGTACAATGAGCAGTTCTTC. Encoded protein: CSVVPLTSGKYNEQFF.